This TCR beta chain was found in a study of technical replicates of blood from a few donors. CDR3 length: 16 amino acids. V lost 0 bases and J lost 4; bases outside the gene matches: 7. CDR1 is SGHNT and CDR2 is YYREEE in the germline V gene (reference sequence). This clone was seen just once. This table comes from immunoSEQ multiplex PCR, and its TCRdb copy is limited to in-frame clones, with some not included. The profile shows tens of thousands of clones, roughly four fifths of them singletons. This receptor was obtained from a human donor in good health. Some clones in this sample may be carry-over from other donors' samples. The chain is built from TRBV5-4 and TRBJ2-5; 9 bases align to TRBD2. The sequencing sample was made of PBMCs. This CDR3 reads CASSLEIAGVGETQYF. The DNA of the CDR3 is TGTGCCAGCAGCTTGGAAATAGCGGGGGTGGGAGAGACCCAGTACTTC.